This is a list of T cell receptor beta chains from one sample in a study of control samples from healthy donors and cancer patients. The assay was immunoSEQ multiplex PCR, and TCRdb's table has in-frame clones only and misses some. The table lists about 88,000 clones, 85% to 95% of them singletons. The sample consisted of blood. The source is a young man in good health. CDR3s include the opening cysteine and the closing phenylalanine or tryptophan. D genes are given only for firm matches. Some rows have no size entry. The others give once, few or many, or a class for an expanded clone.

clone size	V gene	J gene	D gene	CDR3 protein	CDR3 DNA
NA	TRBV9	TRBJ2-2	NA	CASSVETMAGELFF	TGTGCCAGCAGCGTAGAGACGATGGCCGGGGAGCTGTTTTTT
NA	TRBV19	TRBJ1-2	TRBD1	CASSKGAVDGYTF	TGTGCCAGTAGCAAGGGGGCGGTTGATGGCTACACCTTC
NA	TRBV2	TRBJ1-4	NA	CASSEVVGINEKLFF	TGTGCCAGCAGTGAAGTCGTGGGCATCAATGAAAAACTGTTTTTT
NA	TRBV30	TRBJ2-6	TRBD1	CAWGDRGLGANVLTF	TGTGCCTGGGGGGACAGGGGGCTTGGGGCCAACGTCCTGACTTTC
once	TRBV7-6	TRBJ1-6	NA	CASSSTGQETSPLHF	TGTGCCAGCAGCTCTACCGGACAAGAGACTTCACCCCTCCACTTT
NA	TRBV12-3/TRBV12-4	TRBJ2-1	NA	CASSPRRDNEQFF	TGTGCCAGCAGCCCGAGGAGGGACAATGAGCAGTTCTTC
NA	TRBV21-1	TRBJ2-7	NA	CASSNTGRYEQYF	TGTGCCAGCAGCAACACAGGGAGGTACGAGCAGTACTTC
NA	TRBV12-3/TRBV12-4	TRBJ1-3	NA	CASGSTHTIYF	TGTGCCAGCGGCAGTACCCACACCATATATTTT
NA	TRBV29-1	TRBJ1-1	NA	CSVDWDLNTEAFF	TGCAGCGTTGACTGGGACCTGAACACTGAAGCTTTCTTT
NA	TRBV19	TRBJ1-5	TRBD1	CASSIRTGISNQPQHF	TGTGCCAGTAGTATCCGGACAGGGATTAGCAATCAGCCCCAGCATTTT
few	TRBV18	TRBJ1-3	TRBD1	CASSQRDSSGNTIYF	TGTGCCAGCTCACAGAGGGACAGCTCTGGAAACACCATATATTTT
many	TRBV4-2	TRBJ2-7	TRBD2	CASSRRLAGDEQYF	TGTGCCAGCAGCCGCCGACTAGCGGGAGACGAGCAGTACTTC
NA	TRBV9	TRBJ2-3	NA	CASSPRGGGIGDTQYF	TGTGCCAGCAGCCCCCGTGGTGGCGGGATTGGAGATACGCAGTATTTT
NA	TRBV12-3/TRBV12-4	TRBJ2-7	NA	CASRRSGPNEQYF	TGTGCCAGCAGGCGAAGCGGCCCGAACGAGCAGTACTTC
NA	TRBV7-9	TRBJ1-2	TRBD1	CATNSGTADGYTF	TGTGCCACAAACTCCGGGACAGCGGATGGCTACACCTTC
NA	TRBV19	TRBJ1-1	NA	CASSIGPAGGNTEAFF	TGTGCCAGTAGTATAGGCCCAGCTGGGGGGAACACTGAAGCTTTCTTT
NA	TRBV6-5	TRBJ1-5	TRBD1	CASSVGTDNQPQHF	TGTGCCAGCAGCGTTGGGACAGATAATCAGCCCCAGCATTTT
NA	TRBV5-1	TRBJ2-7	NA	CASSLVSGTDEQYF	TGCGCCAGCAGCTTGGTTTCTGGGACCGACGAGCAGTACTTC
NA	TRBV2	TRBJ2-2	TRBD2	CASRVAGHTGELFF	TGTGCCAGCCGGGTAGCGGGGCACACCGGGGAGCTGTTTTTT
NA	TRBV2	TRBJ2-1	TRBD1	CASTGQGNNEQFF	TGTGCCAGCACCGGACAGGGGAACAATGAGCAGTTCTTC
once	TRBV4-1	TRBJ2-1	NA	CASSQDPTGTYNEQFF	TGCGCCAGCAGCCAAGATCCGACGGGGACCTACAATGAGCAGTTCTTC
NA	TRBV6-2/TRBV6-3	TRBJ2-5	NA	CASSLGTLGETQYF	TGTGCCAGCAGTCTCGGGACGCTAGGGGAGACCCAGTACTTC
NA	TRBV2	TRBJ2-7	NA	CASRRLEYEQYF	TGTGCCAGCAGGAGACTAGAGTACGAGCAGTACTTC
NA	TRBV7-3	TRBJ2-2	TRBD2	CASSVNGLASNTGELFF	TGTGCCAGCAGCGTCAATGGACTAGCGAGTAACACCGGGGAGCTGTTTTTT
NA	TRBV14	TRBJ1-1	NA	CASSHLPPGTAGEAFF	TGTGCCAGCAGCCACCTCCCGCCGGGGACGGCCGGTGAAGCTTTCTTT
NA	TRBV9	TRBJ2-3	NA	CASSVDPSRTDTQYF	TGTGCCAGCAGCGTAGACCCTTCCAGGACAGATACGCAGTATTTT
NA	TRBV3-1/TRBV3-2	TRBJ2-7	NA	CASSPLLGQTLPSYEQYF	TGTGCCAGCAGCCCACTCCTTGGGCAGACTCTACCATCCTACGAGCAGTACTTC
NA	TRBV6-5	TRBJ2-7	TRBD2	CAITSGYYEQYF	TGTGCCATAACTAGCGGCTACTACGAGCAGTACTTC
NA	TRBV4-1	TRBJ1-1	NA	CASSPDNTEAFF	TGCGCCAGCAGCCCAGACAACACTGAAGCTTTCTTT